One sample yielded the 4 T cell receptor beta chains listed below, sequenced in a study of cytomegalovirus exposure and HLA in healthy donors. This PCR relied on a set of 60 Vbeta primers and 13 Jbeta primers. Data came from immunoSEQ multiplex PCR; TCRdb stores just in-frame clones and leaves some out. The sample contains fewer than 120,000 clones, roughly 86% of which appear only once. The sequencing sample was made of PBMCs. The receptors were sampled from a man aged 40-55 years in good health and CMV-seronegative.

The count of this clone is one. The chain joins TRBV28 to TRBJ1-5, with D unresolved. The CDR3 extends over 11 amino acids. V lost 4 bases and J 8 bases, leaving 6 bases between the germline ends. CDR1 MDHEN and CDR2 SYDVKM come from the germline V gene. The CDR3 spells CASSSVEPQHF. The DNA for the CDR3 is TGTGCCAGCAGTTCGGTAGAGCCCCAGCATTTT.

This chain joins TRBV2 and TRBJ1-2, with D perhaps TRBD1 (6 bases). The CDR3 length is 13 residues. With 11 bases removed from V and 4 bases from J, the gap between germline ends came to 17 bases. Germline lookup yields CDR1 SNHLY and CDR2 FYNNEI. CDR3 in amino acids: CAGREGGGYGYTF. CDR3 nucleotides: TGTGCCGGGAGGGAAGGGGGAGGCTATGGCTACACCTTC.

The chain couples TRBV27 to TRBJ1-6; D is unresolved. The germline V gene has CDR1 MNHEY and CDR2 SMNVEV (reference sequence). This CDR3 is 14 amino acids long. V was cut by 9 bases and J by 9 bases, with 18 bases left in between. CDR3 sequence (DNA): TGTGCCAGTCGAGGTGGCCCCGAGACTTCACCCCTCCACTTT. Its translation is CASRGGPETSPLHF.

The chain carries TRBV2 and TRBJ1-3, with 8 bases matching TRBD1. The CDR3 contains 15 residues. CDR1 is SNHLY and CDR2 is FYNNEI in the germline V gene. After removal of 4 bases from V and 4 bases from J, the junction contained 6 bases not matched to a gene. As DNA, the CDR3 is TGTGCCAGCAGTGTTAACAGGGGGACGGGAAACACCATATATTTT. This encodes CASSVNRGTGNTIYF.